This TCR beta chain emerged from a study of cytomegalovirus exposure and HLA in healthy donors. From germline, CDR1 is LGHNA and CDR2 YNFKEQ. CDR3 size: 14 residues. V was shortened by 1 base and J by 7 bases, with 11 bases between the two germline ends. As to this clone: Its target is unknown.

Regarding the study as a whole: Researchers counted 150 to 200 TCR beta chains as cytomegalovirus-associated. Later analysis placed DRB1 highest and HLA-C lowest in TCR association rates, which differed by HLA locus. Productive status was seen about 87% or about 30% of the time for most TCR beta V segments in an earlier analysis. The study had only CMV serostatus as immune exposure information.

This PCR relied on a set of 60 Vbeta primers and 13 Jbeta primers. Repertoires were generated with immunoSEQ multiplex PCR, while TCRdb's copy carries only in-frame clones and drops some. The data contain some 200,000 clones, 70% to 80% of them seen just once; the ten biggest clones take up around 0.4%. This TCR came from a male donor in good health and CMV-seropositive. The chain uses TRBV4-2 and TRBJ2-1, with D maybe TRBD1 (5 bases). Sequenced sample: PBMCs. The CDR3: CASSQGSRANEQFF. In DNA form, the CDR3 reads TGTGCCAGCAGCCAAGGGTCCAGGGCTAATGAGCAGTTCTTC.